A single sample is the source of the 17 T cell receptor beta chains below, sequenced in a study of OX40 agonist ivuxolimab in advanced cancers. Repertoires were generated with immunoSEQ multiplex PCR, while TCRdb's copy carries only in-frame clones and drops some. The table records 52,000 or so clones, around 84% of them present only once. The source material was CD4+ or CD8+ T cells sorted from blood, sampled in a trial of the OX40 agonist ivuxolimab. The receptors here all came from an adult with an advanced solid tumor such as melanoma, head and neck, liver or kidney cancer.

The CDR3 bases are TGCGCCAGCCGGGCAGGGGCTAACTATGGCTACACCTTC. Its translation is CASRAGANYGYTF. This chain joins TRBV4-1 and TRBJ1-2; TRBD1 might be the D (6 bases). With 8 bases removed from V and 0 bases from J, the gap between germline ends came to 10 bases. Per the germline V gene, CDR1 is MGHRA and CDR2 is YSYEKL. CDR3 length equals 13 residues.

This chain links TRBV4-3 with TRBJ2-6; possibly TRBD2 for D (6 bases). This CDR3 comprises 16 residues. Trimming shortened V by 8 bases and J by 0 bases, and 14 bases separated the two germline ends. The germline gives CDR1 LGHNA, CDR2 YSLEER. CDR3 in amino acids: CASGGALSSGANVLTF. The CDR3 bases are TGCGCCAGCGGCGGGGCCCTAAGCTCTGGGGCCAACGTCCTGACTTTC.

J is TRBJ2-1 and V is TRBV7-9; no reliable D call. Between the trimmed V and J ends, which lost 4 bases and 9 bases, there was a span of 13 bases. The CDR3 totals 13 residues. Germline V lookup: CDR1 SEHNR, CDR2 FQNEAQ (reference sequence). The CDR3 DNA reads TGTGCCAGCAGCTCGTACCCCCCGGGTGAGCAGTTCTTC. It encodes CASSSYPPGEQFF.

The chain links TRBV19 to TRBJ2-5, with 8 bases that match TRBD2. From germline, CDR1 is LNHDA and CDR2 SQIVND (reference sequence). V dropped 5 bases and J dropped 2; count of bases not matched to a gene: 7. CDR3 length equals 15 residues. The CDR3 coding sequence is TGTGCCAGTAGTCCCCAGCGGGAGTGGCAAGAGACCCAGTACTTC. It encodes CASSPQREWQETQYF. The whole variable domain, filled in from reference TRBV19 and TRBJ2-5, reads DGGITQSPKYLFRKEGQNVTLSCEQNLNHDAMYWYRQDPGQGLRLIYYSQIVNDFQKGDIAEGYSVSREKKESFPLTVTSAQKNPTAFYLCASSPQREWQETQYFGPGTRLLVL.

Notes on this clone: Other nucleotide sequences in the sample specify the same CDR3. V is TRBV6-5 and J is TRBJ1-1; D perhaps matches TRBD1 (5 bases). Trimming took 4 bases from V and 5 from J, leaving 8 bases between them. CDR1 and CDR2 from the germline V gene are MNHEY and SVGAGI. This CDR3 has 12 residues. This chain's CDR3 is CASSLQGTEAFF. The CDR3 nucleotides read TGTGCCAGCAGTTTGCAGGGAACTGAAGCTTTCTTT.

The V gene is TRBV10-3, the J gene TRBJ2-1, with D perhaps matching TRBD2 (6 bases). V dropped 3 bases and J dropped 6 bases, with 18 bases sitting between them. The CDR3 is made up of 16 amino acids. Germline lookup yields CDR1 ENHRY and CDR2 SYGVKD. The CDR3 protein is CAISDSGLVPPNEQFF. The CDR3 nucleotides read TGTGCCATCAGTGATTCGGGACTGGTCCCCCCCAATGAGCAGTTCTTC.

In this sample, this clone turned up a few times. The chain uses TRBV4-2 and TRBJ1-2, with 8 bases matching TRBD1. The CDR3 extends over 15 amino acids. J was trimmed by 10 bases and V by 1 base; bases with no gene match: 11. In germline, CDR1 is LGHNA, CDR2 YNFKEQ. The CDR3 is CASSQGSTGDGAYTF. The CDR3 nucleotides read TGTGCCAGCAGCCAAGGTTCGACAGGGGACGGGGCCTACACCTTC.

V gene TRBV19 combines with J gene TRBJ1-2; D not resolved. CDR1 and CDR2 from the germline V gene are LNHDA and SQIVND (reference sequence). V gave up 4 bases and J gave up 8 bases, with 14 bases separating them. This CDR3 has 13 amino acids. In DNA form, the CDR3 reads TGTGCCAGTAGTAAGGAGAACATGGGGGGCTACACCTTC. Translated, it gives CASSKENMGGYTF.

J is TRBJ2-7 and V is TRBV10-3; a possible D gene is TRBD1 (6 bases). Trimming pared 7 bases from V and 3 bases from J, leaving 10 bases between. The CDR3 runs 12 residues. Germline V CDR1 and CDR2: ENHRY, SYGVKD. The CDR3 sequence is CAIKGEHYEQYF. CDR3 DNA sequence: TGTGCCATCAAGGGGGAACACTACGAGCAGTACTTC.

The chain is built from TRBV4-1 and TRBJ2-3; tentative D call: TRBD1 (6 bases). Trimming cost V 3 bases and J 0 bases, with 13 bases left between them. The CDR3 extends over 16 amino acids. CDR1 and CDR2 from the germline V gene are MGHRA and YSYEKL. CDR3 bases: TGCGCCAGCAGCCACCCTGGGACACCCAGCACAGATACGCAGTATTTT. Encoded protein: CASSHPGTPSTDTQYF.

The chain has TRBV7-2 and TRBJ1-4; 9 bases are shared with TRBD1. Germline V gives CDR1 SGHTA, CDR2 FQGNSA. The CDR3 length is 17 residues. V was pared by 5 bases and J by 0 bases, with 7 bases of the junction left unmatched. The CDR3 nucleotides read TGTGCCAGCAGCCCCGGGACAGGGTACCCAACTAATGAAAAACTGTTTTTT. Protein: CASSPGTGYPTNEKLFF.

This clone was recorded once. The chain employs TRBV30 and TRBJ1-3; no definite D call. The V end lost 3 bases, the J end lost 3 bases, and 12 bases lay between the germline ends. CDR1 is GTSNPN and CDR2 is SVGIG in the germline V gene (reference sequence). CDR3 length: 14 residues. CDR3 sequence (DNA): TGTGCCTGGAGCGCCAACTGGGGTGGAAACACCATATATTTT. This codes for CAWSANWGGNTIYF.

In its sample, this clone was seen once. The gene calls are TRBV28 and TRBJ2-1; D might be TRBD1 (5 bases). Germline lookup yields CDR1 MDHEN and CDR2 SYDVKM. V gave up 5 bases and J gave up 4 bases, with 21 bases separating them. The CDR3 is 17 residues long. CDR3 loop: CASSTLPQGKWYNEQFF. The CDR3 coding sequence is TGTGCCAGCAGTACACTCCCGCAGGGTAAATGGTACAATGAGCAGTTCTTC.

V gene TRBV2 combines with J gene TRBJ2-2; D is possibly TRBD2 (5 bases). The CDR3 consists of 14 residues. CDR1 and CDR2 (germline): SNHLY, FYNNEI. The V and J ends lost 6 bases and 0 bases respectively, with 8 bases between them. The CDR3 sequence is CASRVEANTGELFF. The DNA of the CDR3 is TGTGCCAGCAGGGTGGAGGCGAACACCGGGGAGCTGTTTTTT.

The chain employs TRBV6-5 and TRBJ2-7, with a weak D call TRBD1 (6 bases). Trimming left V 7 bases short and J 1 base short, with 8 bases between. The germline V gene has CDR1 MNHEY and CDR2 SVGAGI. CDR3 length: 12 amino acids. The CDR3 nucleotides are TGTGCCAGCACCCAGGGGTCCTACGAGCAGTACTTC. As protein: CASTQGSYEQYF.

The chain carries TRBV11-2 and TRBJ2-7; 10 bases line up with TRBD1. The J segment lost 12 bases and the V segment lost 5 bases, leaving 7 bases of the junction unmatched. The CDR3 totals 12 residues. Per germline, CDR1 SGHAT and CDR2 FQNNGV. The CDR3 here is CASSADRGAWYF. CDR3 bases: TGTGCCAGCAGCGCGGACAGGGGGGCATGGTACTTC. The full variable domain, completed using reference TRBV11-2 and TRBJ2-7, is EAGVAQSPRYKIIEKRQSVAFWCNPISGHATLYWYQQILGQGPKLLIQFQNNGVVDDSQLPKDRFSAERLKGVDSTLKIQPAKLEDSAVYLCASSADRGAWYFGPGTRLTVT.

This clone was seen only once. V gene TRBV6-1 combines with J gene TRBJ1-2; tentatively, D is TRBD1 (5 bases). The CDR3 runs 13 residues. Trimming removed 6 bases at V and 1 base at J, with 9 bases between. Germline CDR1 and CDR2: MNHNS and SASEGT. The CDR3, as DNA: TGTGCCAGCAGGGAGACAGATAACTATGGCTACACCTTC. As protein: CASRETDNYGYTF.